The subject of this entry is one T cell receptor (beta chain). What it binds is unknown. The record originates from a study of T cell responses to AZD1222 COVID-19 vaccine. Study-wide points: Nearly half of spike-specific TCRs reportedly target variant regions that are unmutated in the B.1.351 and B.1.1.7 variants. Researchers took repertoire samples only after the peak T cell response had come. Two doses of AZD1222 preceded a rise in Spike-specific TCR breadth and depth. White British ancestry dominated among donors, who included more females, and clonal diversity was possibly underestimated.

TCRdb's table, derived via immunoSEQ multiplex PCR, lists solely in-frame clones and lacks some. This sample carries around 180,000 clones, 85% to 90% of them seen once, and the ten largest clones take approximately 0.5%. This CDR3 has 15 amino acids. V shed 0 bases and J 5 bases; nucleotides not matched to a gene: 2. CDR1 is SGHNT, CDR2 YYREEE, per germline (reference sequence). The clonotype originates from an adult in good health. Sequencing was performed on peripheral blood, taken on day 0 of AZD1222 vaccination. The chain couples TRBV5-4 to TRBJ1-4; 9 bases are a match to TRBD1. CDR3 DNA sequence: TGTGCCAGCAGCTTGGCACAGGGGGCGAATGAAAAACTGTTTTTT. Protein product: CASSLAQGANEKLFF.